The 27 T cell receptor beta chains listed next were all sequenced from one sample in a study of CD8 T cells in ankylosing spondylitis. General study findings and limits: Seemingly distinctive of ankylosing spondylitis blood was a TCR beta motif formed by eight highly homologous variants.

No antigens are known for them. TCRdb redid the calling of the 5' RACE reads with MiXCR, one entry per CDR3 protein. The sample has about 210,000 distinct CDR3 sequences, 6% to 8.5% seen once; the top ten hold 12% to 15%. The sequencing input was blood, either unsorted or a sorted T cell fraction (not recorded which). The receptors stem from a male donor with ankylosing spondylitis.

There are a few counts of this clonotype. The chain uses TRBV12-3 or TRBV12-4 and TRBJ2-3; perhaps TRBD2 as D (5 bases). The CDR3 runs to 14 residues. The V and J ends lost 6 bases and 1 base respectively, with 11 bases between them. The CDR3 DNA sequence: TGTGCCAGCAGGGCAATTAGCGGCACAGATACGCAGTATTTT. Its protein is CASRAISGTDTQYF.

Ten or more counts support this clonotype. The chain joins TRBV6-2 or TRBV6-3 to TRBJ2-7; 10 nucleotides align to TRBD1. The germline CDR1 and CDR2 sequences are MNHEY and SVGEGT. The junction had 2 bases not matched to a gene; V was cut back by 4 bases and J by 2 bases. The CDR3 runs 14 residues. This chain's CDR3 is CASSWTGGAYEQYF. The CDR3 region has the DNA TGTGCCAGCAGTTGGACAGGGGGAGCCTACGAGCAGTACTTC.

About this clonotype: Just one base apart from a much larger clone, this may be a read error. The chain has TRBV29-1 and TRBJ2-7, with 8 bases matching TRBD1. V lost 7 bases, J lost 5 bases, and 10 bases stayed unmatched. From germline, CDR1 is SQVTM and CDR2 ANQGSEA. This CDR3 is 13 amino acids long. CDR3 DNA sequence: TGCAGCGGGTGGACAGGGAGCGGCAACGAGCAGTACTTC. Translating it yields CSGWTGSGNEQYF.

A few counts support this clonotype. For the CDR3, the DNA is TGCGCCAGCAGCTTGGATTGGCGGGGGCAAGAGACCCAGTACTTC. Protein product: CASSLDWRGQETQYF. This chain joins TRBV5-1 and TRBJ2-5, with 7 bases aligning to TRBD2. The CDR3 is made up of 15 amino acids. J was trimmed by 2 bases and V by 0 bases; bases with no gene match: 4. Germline V gene lookup returns CDR1 SGHRS and CDR2 YFSETQ. The full variable domain, with the rest looked up from reference TRBV5-1 and TRBJ2-5, is KAGVTQTPRYLIKTRGQQVTLSCSPISGHRSVSWYQQTPGQGLQFLFEYFSETQRNKGNFPGRFSGRQFSNSRSEMNVSTLELGDSALYLCASSLDWRGQETQYFGPGTRLLVL.

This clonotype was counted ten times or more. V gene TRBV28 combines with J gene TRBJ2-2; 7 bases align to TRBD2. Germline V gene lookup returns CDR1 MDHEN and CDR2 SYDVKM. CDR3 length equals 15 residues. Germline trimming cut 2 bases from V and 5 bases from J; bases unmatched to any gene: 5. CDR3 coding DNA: TGTGCCAGCAGTTTACGCCGGGAGGTGACCGGGGAGCTGTTTTTT. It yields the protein CASSLRREVTGELFF.

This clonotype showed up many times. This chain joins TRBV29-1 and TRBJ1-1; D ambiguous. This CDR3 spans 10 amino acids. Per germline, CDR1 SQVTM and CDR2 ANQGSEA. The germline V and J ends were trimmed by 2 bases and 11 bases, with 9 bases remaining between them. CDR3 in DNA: TGCAGCGTTGAATGGCCTGGGGCTTTCTTT. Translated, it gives CSVEWPGAFF. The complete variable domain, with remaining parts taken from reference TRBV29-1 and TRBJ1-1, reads SAVISQKPSRDICQRGTSLTIQCQVDSQVTMMFWYRQQPGQSLTLIATANQGSEATYESGFVIDKFPISRPNLTFSTLTVSNMSPEDSSIYLCSVEWPGAFFGQGTRLTVV.

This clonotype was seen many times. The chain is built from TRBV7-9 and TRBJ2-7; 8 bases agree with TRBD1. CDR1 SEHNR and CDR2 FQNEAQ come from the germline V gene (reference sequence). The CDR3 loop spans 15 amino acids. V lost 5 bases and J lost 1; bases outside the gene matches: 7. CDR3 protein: CASSPWTGRSYEQYF. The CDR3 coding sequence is TGTGCCAGCAGCCCATGGACAGGGAGGTCCTACGAGCAGTACTTC.

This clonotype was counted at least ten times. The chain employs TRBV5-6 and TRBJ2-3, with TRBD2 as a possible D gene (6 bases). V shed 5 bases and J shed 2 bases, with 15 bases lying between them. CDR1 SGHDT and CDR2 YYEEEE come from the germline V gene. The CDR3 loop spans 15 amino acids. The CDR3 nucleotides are TGTGCCAGCAGTGGAGGGTTCCATGTCACAGATACGCAGTATTTT. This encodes CASSGGFHVTDTQYF.

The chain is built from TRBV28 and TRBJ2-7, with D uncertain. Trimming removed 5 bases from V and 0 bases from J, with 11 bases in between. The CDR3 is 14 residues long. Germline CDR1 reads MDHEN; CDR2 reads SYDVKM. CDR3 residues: CASSPLQSSYEQYF. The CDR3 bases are TGTGCCAGCAGTCCCCTCCAAAGCTCCTACGAGCAGTACTTC.

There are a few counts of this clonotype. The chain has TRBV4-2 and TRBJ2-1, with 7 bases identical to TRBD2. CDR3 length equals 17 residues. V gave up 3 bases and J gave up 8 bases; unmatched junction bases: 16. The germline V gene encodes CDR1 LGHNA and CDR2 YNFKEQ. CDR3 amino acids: CASSHVQAGAGEDEQFF. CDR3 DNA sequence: TGTGCCAGCAGCCATGTTCAGGCGGGAGCTGGTGAAGATGAGCAGTTCTTC.

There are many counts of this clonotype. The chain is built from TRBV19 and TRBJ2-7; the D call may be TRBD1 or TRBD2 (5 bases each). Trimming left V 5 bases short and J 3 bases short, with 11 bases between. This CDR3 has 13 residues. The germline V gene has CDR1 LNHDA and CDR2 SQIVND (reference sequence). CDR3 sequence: CASSLGESYEQYF. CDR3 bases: TGTGCCAGTAGTTTGGGGGAGAGCTACGAGCAGTACTTC. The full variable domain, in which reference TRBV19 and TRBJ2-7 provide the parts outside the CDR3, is DGGITQSPKYLFRKEGQNVTLSCEQNLNHDAMYWYRQDPGQGLRLIYYSQIVNDFQKGDIAEGYSVSREKKESFPLTVTSAQKNPTAFYLCASSLGESYEQYFGPGTRLTVT.

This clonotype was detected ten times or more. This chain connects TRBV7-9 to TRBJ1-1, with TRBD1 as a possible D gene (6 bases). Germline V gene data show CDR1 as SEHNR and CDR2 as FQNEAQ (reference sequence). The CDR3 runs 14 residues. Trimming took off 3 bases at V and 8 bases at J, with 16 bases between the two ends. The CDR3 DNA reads TGTGCCAGCAGCTTTTCAGCTTCCGGGACAGAAGCTTTCTTT. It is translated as CASSFSASGTEAFF.

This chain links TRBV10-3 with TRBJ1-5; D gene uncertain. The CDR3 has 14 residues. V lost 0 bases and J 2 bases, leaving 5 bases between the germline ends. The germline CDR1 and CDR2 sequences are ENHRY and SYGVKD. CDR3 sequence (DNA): TGTGCCATCAGTGAGTCGAGGGGCAATCAGCCCCAGCATTTT. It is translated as CAISESRGNQPQHF.

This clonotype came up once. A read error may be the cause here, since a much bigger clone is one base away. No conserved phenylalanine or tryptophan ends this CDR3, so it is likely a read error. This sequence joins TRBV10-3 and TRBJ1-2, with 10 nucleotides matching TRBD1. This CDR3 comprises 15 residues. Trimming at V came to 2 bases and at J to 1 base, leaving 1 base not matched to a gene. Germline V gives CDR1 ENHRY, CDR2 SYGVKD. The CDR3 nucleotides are TGTGCCATCAGTGAGGGGACAGGGGATAACTATGGCTACACCATC. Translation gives CAISEGTGDNYGYTI.

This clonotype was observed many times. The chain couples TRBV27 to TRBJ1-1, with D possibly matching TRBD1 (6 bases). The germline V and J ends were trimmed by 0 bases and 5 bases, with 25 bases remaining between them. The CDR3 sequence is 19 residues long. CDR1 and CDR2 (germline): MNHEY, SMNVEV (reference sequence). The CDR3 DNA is TGTGCCAGCAGTTTATCACGGGGGCACTCCACAGGCGAGGGTACTGAAGCTTTCTTT. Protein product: CASSLSRGHSTGEGTEAFF.

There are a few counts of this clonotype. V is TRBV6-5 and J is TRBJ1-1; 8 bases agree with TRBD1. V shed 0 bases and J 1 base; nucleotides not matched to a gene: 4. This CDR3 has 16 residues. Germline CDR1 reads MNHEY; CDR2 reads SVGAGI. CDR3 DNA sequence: TGTGCCAGCAGTTACTCTAACACAGGGGGGAACACTGAAGCTTTCTTT. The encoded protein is CASSYSNTGGNTEAFF.

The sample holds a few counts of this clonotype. The CDR3 is CASSLSGLAGGDEQYF. In DNA form, the CDR3 reads TGTGCCAGCAGCTTATCCGGACTAGCGGGAGGGGACGAGCAGTACTTC. V is TRBV7-9 and J is TRBJ2-7, with 15 nucleotides matching TRBD2. The CDR3 extends over 16 amino acids. The junction had 4 bases not matched to a gene; V was cut back by 2 bases and J by 5 bases. In germline, CDR1 is SEHNR, CDR2 FQNEAQ (reference sequence).

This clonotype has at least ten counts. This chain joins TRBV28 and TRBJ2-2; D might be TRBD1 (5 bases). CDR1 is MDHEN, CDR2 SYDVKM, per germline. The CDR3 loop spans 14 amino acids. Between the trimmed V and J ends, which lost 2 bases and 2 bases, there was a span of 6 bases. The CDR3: CASSLQGNTGELFF. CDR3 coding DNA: TGTGCCAGCAGTTTACAGGGAAACACCGGGGAGCTGTTTTTT.

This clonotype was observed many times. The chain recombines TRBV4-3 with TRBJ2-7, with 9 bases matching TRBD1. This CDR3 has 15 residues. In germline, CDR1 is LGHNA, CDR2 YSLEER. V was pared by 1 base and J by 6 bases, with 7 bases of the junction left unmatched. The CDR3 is CASSQARDRVAEQYF. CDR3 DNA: TGCGCCAGCAGCCAAGCCCGGGACAGGGTTGCCGAGCAGTACTTC.

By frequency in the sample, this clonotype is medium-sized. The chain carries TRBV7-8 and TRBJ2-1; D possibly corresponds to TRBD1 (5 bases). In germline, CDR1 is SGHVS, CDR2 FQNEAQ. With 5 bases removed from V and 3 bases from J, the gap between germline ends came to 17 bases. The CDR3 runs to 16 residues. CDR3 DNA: TGTGCCAGCAGCGTAACAGGAACTTCCGTCTACAATGAGCAGTTCTTC. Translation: CASSVTGTSVYNEQFF.

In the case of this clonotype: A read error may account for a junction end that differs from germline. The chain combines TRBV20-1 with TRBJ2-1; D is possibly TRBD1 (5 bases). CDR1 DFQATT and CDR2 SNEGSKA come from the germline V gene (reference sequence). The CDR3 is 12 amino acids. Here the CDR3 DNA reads TGCAGAGCTAGGCCCCAGGGCAATGAGCAGTTCTTC. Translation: CRARPQGNEQFF.

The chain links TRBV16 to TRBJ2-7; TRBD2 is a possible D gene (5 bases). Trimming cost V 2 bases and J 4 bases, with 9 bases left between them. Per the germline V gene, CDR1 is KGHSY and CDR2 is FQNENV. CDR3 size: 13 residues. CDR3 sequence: CASSQPGNYEQYF. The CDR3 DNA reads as TGTGCCAGCAGCCAACCGGGAAATTACGAGCAGTACTTC.

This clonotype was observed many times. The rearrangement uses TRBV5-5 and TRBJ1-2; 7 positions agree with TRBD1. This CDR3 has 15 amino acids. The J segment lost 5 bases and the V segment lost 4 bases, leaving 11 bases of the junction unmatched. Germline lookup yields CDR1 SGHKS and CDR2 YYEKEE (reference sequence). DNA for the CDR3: TGTGCCAGCAGCCAGGGGGACCCCGAAGGGTATGGCTACACCTTC. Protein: CASSQGDPEGYGYTF. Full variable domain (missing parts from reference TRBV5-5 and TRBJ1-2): DAGVTQSPTHLIKTRGQQVTLRCSPISGHKSVSWYQQVLGQGPQFIFQYYEKEERGRGNFPDRFSARQFPNYSSELNVNALLLGDSALYLCASSQGDPEGYGYTFGSGTRLTVV.

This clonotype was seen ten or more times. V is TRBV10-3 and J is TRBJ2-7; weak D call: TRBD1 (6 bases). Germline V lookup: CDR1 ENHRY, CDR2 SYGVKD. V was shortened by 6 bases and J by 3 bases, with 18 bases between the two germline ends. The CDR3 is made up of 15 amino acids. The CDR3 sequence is CAIRLFTDRDYEQYF. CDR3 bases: TGTGCCATCAGGCTCTTTACGGACAGAGACTACGAGCAGTACTTC.

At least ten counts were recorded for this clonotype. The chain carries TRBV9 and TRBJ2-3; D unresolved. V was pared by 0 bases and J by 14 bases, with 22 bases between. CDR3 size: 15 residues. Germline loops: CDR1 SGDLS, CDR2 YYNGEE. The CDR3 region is CASSVGVQSGVCPYF. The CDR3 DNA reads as TGTGCCAGCAGCGTAGGTGTGCAGTCCGGTGTGTGTCCGTATTTT.

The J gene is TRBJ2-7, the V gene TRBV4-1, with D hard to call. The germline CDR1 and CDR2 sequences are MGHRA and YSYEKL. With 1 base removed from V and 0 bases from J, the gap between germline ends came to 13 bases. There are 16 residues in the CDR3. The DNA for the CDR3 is TGCGCCAGCAGCCAAGTCGTGACTGCCAGCTCCTACGAGCAGTACTTC. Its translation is CASSQVVTASSYEQYF.

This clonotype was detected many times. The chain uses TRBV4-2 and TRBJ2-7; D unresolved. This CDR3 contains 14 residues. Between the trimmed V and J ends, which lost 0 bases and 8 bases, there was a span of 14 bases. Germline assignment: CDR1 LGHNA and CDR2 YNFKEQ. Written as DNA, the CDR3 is TGTGCCAGCAGCCAAGATGCCGTAGGCCTCCAGCAGTACTTC. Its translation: CASSQDAVGLQQYF.